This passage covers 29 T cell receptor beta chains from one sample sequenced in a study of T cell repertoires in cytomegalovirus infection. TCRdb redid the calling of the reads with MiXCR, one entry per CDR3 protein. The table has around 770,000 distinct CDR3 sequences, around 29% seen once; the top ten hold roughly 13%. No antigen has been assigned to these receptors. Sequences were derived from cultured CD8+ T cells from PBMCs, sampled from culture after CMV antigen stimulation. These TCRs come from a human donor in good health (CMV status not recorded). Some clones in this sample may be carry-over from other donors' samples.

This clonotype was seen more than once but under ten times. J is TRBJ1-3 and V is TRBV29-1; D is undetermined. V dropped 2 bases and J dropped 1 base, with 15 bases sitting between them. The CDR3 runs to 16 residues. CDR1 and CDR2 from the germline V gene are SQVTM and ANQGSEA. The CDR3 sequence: CSVESDPQASGNTIYF. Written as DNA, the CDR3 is TGCAGCGTTGAATCCGACCCCCAGGCGTCTGGAAACACCATATATTTT.

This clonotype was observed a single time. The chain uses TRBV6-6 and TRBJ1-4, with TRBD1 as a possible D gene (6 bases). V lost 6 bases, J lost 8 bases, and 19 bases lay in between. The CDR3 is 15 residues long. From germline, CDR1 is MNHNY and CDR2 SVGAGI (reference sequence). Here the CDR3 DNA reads TGTGCCAGCAGCCAGACGGGGGGGGCGTCGGAAAAACTGTTTTTT. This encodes CASSQTGGASEKLFF.

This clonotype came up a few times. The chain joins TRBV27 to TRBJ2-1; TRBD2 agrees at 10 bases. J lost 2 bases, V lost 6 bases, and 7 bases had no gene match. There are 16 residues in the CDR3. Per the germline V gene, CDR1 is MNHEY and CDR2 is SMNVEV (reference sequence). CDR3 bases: TGTGCCAGCAGAACTAGCGGGGAAACGGCCTACAATGAGCAGTTCTTC. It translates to CASRTSGETAYNEQFF.

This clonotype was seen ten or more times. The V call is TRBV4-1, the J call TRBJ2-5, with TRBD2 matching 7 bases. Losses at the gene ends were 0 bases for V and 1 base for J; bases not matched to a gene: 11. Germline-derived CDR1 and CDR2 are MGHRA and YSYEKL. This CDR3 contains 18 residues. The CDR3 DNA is TGCGCCAGCAGCCAAGATTTTTGGACTAGGGGACCCCAAGAGACCCAGTACTTC. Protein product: CASSQDFWTRGPQETQYF.

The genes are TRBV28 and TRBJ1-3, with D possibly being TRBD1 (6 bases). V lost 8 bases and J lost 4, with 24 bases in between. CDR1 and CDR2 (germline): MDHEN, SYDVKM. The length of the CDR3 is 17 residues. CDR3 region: CASLTRDKLSSGNTIYF. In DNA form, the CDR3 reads TGTGCCAGCCTCACTCGGGACAAACTGTCTTCCGGAAACACCATATATTTT.

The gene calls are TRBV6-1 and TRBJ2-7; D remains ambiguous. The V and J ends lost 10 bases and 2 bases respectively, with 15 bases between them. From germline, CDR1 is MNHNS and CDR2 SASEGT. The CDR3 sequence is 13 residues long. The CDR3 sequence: CATTDVVAYEQYF. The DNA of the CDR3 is TGTGCCACTACGGACGTAGTAGCCTACGAGCAGTACTTC.

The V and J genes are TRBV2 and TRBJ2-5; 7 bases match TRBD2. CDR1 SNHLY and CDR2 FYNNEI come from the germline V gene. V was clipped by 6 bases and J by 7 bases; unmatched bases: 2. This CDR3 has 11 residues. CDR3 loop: CASRGGGTQYF. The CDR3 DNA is TGTGCCAGCAGGGGCGGGGGGACCCAGTACTTC.

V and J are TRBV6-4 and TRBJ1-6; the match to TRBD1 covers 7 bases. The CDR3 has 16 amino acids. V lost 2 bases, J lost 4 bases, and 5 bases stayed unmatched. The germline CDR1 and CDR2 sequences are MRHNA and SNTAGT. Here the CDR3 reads CASSDRGLGYNSPLHF. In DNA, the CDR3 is TGTGCCAGCAGTGACAGGGGGCTAGGGTATAATTCACCCCTCCACTTT.

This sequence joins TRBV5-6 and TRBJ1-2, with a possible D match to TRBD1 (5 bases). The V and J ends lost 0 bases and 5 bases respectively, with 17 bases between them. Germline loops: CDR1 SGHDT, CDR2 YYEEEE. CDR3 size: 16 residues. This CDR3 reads CASSLDVQGGTYGYTF. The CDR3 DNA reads TGTGCCAGCAGCTTGGATGTCCAGGGAGGCACATATGGCTACACCTTC.

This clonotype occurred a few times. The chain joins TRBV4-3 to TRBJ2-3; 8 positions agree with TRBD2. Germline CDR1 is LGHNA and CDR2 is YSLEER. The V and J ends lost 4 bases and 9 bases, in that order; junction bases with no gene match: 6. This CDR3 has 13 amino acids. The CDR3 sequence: CASSPELAATQYF. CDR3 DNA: TGCGCCAGCAGCCCAGAACTAGCGGCCACGCAGTATTTT.

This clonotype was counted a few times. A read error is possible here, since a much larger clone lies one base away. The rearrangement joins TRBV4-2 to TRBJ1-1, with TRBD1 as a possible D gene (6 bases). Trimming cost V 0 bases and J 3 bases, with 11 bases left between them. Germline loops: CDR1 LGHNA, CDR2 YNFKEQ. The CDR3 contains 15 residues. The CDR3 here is CASSQDWGADTEAFF. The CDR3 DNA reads TGTGCCAGCAGCCAAGATTGGGGGGCGGACACTGAAGCTTTCTTT.

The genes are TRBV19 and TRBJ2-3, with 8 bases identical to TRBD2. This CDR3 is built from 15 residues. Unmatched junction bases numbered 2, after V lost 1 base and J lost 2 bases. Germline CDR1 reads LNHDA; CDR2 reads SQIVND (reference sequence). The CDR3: CASSIVAGFTDTQYF. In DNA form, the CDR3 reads TGTGCCAGTAGTATAGTAGCGGGGTTCACAGATACGCAGTATTTT.

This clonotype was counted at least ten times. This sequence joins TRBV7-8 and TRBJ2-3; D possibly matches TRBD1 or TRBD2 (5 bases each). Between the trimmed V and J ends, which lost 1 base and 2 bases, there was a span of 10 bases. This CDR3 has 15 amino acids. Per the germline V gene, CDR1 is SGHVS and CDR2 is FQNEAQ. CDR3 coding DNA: TGTGCCAGCAGCTTAGAGGGGACCACCACAGATACGCAGTATTTT. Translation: CASSLEGTTTDTQYF.

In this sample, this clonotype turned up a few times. The DNA of the CDR3 is TGTGCCAGCAGCTTAGTGGTGACTAGCGGGGGGCAGGGTGAGCAGTTCTTC. Translating gives CASSLVVTSGGQGEQFF. This rearrangement joins TRBV7-2 to TRBJ2-1; 13 bases are a match to TRBD2. The trim removed 1 base at V and 9 bases at J, leaving 9 bases unmatched. The CDR3 contains 17 residues. The V gene's germline CDR1 is SGHTA and CDR2 FQGNSA.

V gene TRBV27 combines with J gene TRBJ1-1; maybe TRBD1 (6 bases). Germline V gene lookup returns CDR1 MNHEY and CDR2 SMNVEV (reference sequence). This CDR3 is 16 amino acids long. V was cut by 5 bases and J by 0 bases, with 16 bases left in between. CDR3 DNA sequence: TGTGCCAGCAGTAGCGCGGGACAAATCATGAACACTGAAGCTTTCTTT. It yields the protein CASSSAGQIMNTEAFF.

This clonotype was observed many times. Here the CDR3 DNA reads TGTGCCAGCAGTTTCGCAGGGGGCGGTGAAGCTTTCTTT. Translating gives CASSFAGGGEAFF. J is TRBJ1-1 and V is TRBV27, with 8 bases that match TRBD1. V gave up 3 bases and J gave up 7 bases; unmatched junction bases: 4. This CDR3 is built from 13 residues. Germline V gene data show CDR1 as MNHEY and CDR2 as SMNVEV (reference sequence).

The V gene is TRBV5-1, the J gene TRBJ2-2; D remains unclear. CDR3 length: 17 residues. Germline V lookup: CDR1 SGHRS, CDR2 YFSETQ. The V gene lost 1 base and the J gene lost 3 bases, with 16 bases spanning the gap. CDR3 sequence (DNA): TGCGCCAGCAGCTTGCTAGGGCCGATGATGGACACCGGGGAGCTGTTTTTT. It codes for CASSLLGPMMDTGELFF.

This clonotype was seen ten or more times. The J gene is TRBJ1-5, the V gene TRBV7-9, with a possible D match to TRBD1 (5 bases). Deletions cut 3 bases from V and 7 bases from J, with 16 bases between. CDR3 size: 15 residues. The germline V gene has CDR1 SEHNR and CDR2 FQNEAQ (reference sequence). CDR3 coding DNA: TGTGCCAGCAGCTTCGCAGGGACGGGGAAACAGCCCCAGCATTTT. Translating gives CASSFAGTGKQPQHF.

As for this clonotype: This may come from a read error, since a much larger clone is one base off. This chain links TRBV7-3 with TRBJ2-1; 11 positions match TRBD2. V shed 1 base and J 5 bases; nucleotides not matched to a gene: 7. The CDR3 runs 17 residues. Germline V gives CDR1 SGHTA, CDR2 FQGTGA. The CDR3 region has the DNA TGTGCCAGCAGCTTAAAACCTCTTAGCGGGGGGGACAATGAGCAGTTCTTC. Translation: CASSLKPLSGGDNEQFF.

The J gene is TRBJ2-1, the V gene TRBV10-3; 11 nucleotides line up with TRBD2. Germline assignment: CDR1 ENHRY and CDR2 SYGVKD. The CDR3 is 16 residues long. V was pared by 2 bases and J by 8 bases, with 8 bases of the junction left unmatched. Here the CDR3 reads CAISETVAGGHDEQFF. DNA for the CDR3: TGTGCCATCAGTGAGACGGTAGCGGGGGGGCACGATGAGCAGTTCTTC.

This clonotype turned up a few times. The CDR3: CASSWGGGEGEQYF. In DNA form, the CDR3 reads TGTGCCAGCAGCTGGGGCGGGGGCGAAGGCGAGCAGTACTTC. The rearrangement joins TRBV7-6 to TRBJ2-7, with a weak D call TRBD2 (7 bases). This CDR3 is 14 amino acids long. Germline assignment: CDR1 SGHVS and CDR2 FNYEAQ. V was clipped by 4 bases and J by 6 bases, with 16 bases between them. Supplemented by reference TRBV7-6 and TRBJ2-7, the full variable domain reads GAGVSQSPRYKVTKRGQDVALRCDPISGHVSLYWYRQALGQGPEFLTYFNYEAQQDKSGLPNDRFSAERPEGSISTLTIQRTEQRDSAMYRCASSWGGGEGEQYFGPGTRLTVT.

The CDR3 nucleotides read TGTGCCAGCAGGGACAGAACGGTGCACAATGAGCAGTTCTTC. The encoded protein is CASRDRTVHNEQFF. The gene calls are TRBV6-1 and TRBJ2-1; tentative D call: TRBD1 (6 bases). CDR1 MNHNS and CDR2 SASEGT come from the germline V gene. CDR3 length: 14 residues. V lost 6 bases and J lost 5, with 14 bases in between.

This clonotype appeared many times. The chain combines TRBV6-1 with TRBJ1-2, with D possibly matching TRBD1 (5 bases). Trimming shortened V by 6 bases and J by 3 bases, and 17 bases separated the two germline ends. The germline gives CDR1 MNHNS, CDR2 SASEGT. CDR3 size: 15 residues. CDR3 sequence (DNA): TGTGCCAGCAGGCCATATACGGACACCGACTATGGCTACACCTTC. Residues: CASRPYTDTDYGYTF.

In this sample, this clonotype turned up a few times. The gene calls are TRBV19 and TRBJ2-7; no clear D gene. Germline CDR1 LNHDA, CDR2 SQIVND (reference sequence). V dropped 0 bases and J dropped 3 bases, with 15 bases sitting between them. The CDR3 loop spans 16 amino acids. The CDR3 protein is CASSIDRGVGGYEQYF. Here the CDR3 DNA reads TGTGCCAGTAGTATAGATCGTGGGGTAGGCGGCTACGAGCAGTACTTC.

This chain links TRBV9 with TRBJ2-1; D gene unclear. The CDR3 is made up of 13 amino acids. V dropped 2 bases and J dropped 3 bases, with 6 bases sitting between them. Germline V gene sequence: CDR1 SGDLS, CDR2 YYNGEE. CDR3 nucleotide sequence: TGTGCCAGCAGCGTGGGTTACTACAATGAGCAGTTCTTC. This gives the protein CASSVGYYNEQFF.

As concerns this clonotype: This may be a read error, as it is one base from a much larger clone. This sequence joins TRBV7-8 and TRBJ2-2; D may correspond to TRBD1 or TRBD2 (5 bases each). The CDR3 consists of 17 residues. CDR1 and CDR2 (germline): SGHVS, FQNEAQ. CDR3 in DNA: TGTGCCAGCAGCTTACCCGGACAAGTTCCGAACACCGGGGAGCTGTCTTTT. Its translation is CASSLPGQVPNTGELSF.

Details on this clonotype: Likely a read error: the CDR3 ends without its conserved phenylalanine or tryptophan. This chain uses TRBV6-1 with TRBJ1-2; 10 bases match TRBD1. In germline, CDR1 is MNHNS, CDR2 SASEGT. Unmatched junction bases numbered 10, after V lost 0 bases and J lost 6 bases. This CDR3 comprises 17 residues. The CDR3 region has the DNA TGTGCCAGCAGTGAAGCCCCCGGGACAGGGGTCGGCGATGGCTACACCTTA. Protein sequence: CASSEAPGTGVGDGYTL.

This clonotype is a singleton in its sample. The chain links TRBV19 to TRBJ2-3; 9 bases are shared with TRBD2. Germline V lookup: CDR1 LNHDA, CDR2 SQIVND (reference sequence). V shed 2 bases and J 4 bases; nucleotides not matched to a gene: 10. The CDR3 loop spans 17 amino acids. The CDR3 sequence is CASSISVGGTSPDTQYF. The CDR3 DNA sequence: TGTGCCAGTAGTATAAGTGTGGGGGGGACTAGCCCAGATACGCAGTATTTT.

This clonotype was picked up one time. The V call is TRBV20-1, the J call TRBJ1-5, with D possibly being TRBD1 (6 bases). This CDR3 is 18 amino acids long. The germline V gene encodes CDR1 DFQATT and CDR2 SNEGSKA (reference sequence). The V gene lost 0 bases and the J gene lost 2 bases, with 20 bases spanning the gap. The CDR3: CSARDPYQAGARNQPQHF. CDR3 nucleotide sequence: TGCAGTGCTAGAGATCCCTACCAAGCAGGGGCGCGCAATCAGCCCCAGCATTTT.